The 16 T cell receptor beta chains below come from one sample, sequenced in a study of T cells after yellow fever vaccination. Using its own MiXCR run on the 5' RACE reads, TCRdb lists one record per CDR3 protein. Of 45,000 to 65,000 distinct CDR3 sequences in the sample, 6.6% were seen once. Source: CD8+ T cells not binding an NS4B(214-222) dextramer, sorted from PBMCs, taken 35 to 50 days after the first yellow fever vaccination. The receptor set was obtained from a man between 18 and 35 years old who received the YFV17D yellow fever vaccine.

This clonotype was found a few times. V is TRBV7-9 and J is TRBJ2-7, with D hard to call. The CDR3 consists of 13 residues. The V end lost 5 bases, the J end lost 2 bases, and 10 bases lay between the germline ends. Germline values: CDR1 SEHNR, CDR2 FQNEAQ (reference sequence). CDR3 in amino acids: CASSPRHTYEQYV. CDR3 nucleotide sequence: TGTGCCAGCAGCCCTAGACATACCTACGAGCAGTACGTC.

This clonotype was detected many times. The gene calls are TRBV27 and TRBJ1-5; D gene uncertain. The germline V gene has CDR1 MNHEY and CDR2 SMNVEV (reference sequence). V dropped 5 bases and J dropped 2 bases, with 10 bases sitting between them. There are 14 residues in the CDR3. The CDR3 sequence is CASSRTSGNQPQHF. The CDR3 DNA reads TGTGCCAGCAGTCGAACTTCTGGCAATCAGCCCCAGCATTTT.

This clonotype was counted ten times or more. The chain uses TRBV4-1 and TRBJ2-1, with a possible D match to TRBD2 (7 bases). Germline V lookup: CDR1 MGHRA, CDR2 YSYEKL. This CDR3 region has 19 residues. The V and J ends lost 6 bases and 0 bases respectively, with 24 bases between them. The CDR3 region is CASRGALAATPSSYNEQFF. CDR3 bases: TGCGCCAGCAGGGGGGCTCTAGCGGCTACGCCCAGCTCCTACAATGAGCAGTTCTTC.

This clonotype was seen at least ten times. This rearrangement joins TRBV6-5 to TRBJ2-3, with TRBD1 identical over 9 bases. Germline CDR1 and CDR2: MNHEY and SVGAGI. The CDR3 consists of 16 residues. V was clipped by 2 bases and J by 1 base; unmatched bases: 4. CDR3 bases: TGTGCCAGCAGTTACGCGACAGGGGGAGGCACAGATACGCAGTATTTT. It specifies CASSYATGGGTDTQYF.

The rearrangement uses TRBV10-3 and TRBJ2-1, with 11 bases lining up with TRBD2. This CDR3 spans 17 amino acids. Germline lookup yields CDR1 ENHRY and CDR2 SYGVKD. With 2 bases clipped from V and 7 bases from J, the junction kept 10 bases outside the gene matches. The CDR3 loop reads CAISEPIAGGHGNEQFF. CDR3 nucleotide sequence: TGTGCCATCAGTGAGCCTATAGCGGGGGGGCACGGGAATGAGCAGTTCTTC.

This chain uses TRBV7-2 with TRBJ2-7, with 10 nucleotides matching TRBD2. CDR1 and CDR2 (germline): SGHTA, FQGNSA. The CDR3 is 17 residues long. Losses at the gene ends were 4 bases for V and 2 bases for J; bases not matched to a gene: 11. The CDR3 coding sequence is TGTGCCAGCAGCTCGAACCACCTAGCGGGGGTTCCCTACGAGCAGTACTTC. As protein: CASSSNHLAGVPYEQYF. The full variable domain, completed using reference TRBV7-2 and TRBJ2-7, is GAGVSQSPSNKVTEKGKDVELRCDPISGHTALYWYRQSLGQGLEFLIYFQGNSAPDKSGLPSDRFSAERTGGSVSTLTIQRTQQEDSAVYLCASSSNHLAGVPYEQYFGPGTRLTVT.

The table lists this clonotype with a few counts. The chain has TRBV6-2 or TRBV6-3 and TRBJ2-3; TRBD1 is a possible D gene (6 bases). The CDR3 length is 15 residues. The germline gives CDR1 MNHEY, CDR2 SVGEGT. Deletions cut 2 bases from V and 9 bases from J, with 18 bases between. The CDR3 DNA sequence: TGTGCCAGCAGTTACGAAGGGGGAACCCCAGGGACGCAGTATTTT. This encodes CASSYEGGTPGTQYF.

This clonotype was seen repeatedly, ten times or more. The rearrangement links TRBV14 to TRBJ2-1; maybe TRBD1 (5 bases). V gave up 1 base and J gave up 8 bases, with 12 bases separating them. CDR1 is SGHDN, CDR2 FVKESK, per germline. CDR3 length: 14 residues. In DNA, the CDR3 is TGTGCCAGCAGCCAAGCAGGGATTAGACATGAGCAGTTCTTC. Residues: CASSQAGIRHEQFF.

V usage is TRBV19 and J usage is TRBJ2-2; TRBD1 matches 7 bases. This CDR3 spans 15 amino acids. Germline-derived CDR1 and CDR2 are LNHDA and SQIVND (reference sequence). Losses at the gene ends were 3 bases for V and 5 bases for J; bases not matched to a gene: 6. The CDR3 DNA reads TGTGCCAGTAGTATTGGGACAGAAACGACCGGGGAGCTGTTTTTT. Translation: CASSIGTETTGELFF.

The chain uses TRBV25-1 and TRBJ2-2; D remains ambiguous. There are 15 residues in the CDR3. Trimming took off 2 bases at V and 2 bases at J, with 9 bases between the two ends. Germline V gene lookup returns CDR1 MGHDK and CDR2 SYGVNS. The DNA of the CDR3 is TGTGCCAGCAGTGAACCAAGACACAACACCGGGGAGCTGTTTTTT. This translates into CASSEPRHNTGELFF.

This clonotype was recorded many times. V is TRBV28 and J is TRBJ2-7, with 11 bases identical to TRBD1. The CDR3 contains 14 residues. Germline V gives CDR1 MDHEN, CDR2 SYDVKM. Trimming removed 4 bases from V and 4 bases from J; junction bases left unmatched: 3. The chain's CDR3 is CASSSGTGGYEQYV. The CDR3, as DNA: TGTGCCAGCAGTTCCGGGACAGGGGGTTACGAGCAGTACGTC.

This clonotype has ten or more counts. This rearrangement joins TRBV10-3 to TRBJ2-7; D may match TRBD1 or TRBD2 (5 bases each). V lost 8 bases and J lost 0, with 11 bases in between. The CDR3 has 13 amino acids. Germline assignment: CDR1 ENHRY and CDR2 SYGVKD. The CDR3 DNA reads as TGTGCCATCCGGGACGGTAGCTCCTACGAGCAGTACTTC. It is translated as CAIRDGSSYEQYF.

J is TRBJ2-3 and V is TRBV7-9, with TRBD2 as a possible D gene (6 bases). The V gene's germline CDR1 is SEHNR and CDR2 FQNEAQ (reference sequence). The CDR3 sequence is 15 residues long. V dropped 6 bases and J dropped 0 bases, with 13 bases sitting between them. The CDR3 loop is CASRNRGFSTDTQYF. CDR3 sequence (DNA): TGTGCCAGCAGAAACCGGGGGTTTAGCACAGATACGCAGTATTTT. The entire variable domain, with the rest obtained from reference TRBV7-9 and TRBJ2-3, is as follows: DTGVSQNPRHKITKRGQNVTFRCDPISEHNRLYWYRQTLGQGPEFLTYFQNEAQLEKSRLLSDRFSAERPKGSFSTLEIQRTEQGDSAMYLCASRNRGFSTDTQYFGPGTRLTVL.

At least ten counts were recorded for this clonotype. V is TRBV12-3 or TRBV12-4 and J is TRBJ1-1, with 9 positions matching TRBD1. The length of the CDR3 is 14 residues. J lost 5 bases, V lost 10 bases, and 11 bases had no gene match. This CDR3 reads CATLTGGLGTEAFF. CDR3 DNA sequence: TGTGCCACCCTGACAGGGGGTTTGGGGACTGAAGCTTTCTTT.

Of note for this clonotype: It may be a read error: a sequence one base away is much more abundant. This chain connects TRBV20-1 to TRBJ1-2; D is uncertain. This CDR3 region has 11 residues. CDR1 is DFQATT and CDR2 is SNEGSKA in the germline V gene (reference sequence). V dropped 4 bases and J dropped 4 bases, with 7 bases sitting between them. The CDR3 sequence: CSATVSYGYTF. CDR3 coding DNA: TGCAGTGCTACGGTCAGCTATGGCTACACCTTC.

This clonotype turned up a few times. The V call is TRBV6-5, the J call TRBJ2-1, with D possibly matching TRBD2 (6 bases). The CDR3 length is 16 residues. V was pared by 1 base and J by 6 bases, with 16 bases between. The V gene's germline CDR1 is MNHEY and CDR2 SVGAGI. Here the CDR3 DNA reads TGTGCCAGCAGTTACTATCGGGGGTTGGGGGGCAATGAGCAGTTCTTC. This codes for CASSYYRGLGGNEQFF.